The sequence of this TCR beta chain was determined in a study of T-cell reconstitution after alpha-beta-depleted transplantation in children. Preparing the TCRbeta library involved the use of unique molecular identifiers. In TCRdb, the PCR reads were re-called with MiXCR into one record per CDR3 protein. The table lists hundreds of thousands of distinct CDR3 sequences, over 10% of them singletons. The source was PBMCs, mostly from graft donor cells, collected 360 days after TCRalphabeta/CD19-depleted stem cell transplant. This TCR derives from a male patient between 10 and 17 years old who had a stem cell transplant for acute myeloid leukemia, so the T cells may come from the graft donor.

The CDR3 spells CASSVEGLATDTQYF. CDR3 nucleotide sequence: TGTGCCAGCAGCGTAGAAGGGCTAGCGACAGATACGCAGTATTTT. The rearrangement joins TRBV9 to TRBJ2-3, with D perhaps TRBD2 (6 bases). The CDR3 totals 15 residues. The ends were cut back, 0 bases at V and 3 bases at J, with 11 bases in the middle. The germline gives CDR1 SGDLS, CDR2 YYNGEE.